Below, 27 T cell receptor beta chains from the same sample are listed, as sequenced in a study of CD8 T cells in ankylosing spondylitis. Overall study results and limits: The study identified a TCR beta motif of under ten highly homologous variants that appeared characteristic of ankylosing spondylitis blood.

These receptors are not linked to any known antigen. TCRdb recomputed calls from the 5' RACE reads with MiXCR, one row per CDR3 protein. The table records over 400,000 distinct CDR3 sequences, approximately 26% of them present only once. The source material was blood, either unsorted or a sorted T cell fraction (not recorded which). The receptors come from a male donor with ankylosing spondylitis.

V and J are TRBV18 and TRBJ2-1, with TRBD2 as a possible D gene (6 bases). The CDR3 length is 15 residues. The germline CDR1 and CDR2 sequences are KGHSH and LQKENI. Trimming left V 1 base short and J 9 bases short, with 16 bases between. In DNA, the CDR3 is TGTGCCAGCTCACCACGGGTGGGCGGGAAAGCTGAGCAGTTCTTC. Protein sequence: CASSPRVGGKAEQFF.

The V and J genes are TRBV10-1 and TRBJ1-2, with TRBD1 matching over 11 bases. CDR3 length equals 15 residues. Trimming removed 4 bases from V and 7 bases from J; junction bases left unmatched: 8. Germline loops: CDR1 WNHNN, CDR2 SYGVQD (reference sequence). The CDR3: CASSGLRTGGIGYTF. The CDR3 nucleotides are TGCGCCAGCAGTGGTCTCCGGACAGGGGGCATTGGCTACACCTTC.

This clonotype was seen a handful of times. The V call is TRBV25-1, the J call TRBJ2-1, with a weak D call TRBD2 (5 bases). The CDR3 extends over 14 amino acids. V dropped 3 bases and J dropped 7 bases, with 13 bases sitting between them. Germline CDR1 reads MGHDK; CDR2 reads SYGVNS. The CDR3 here is CASSDAGSTNEQFF. The CDR3 DNA reads as TGTGCCAGCAGTGATGCGGGTAGTACGAATGAGCAGTTCTTC.

To note about this clonotype: The conserved closing phenylalanine or tryptophan is absent in this CDR3, likely reflecting a read error. The V gene is TRBV5-1, the J gene TRBJ2-1; the D gene is possibly TRBD1 (6 bases). Trimming stripped 0 bases from V and 8 bases from J, with 12 bases between. Germline CDR1 SGHRS, CDR2 YFSETQ. This CDR3 region has 14 residues. The CDR3 DNA is TGCGCCAGCAGCTTGGGACAGGCTGGCGATGAGCAGTTCCTC. It is translated as CASSLGQAGDEQFL.

This clonotype occurred a few times. CDR3 residues: CSARLGNEQFF. CDR3 coding DNA: TGCAGTGCTAGACTTGGGAATGAGCAGTTCTTC. The chain carries TRBV20-1 and TRBJ2-1; D is uncertain. Trimming took off 2 bases at V and 7 bases at J, with 6 bases between the two ends. Germline V gene lookup returns CDR1 DFQATT and CDR2 SNEGSKA (reference sequence). There are 11 residues in the CDR3.

This sequence joins TRBV12-3 or TRBV12-4 and TRBJ2-1, with D unclear. The CDR3 spans 12 residues. V was pared by 5 bases and J by 8 bases, with 10 bases between. The CDR3: CASSTAADEQFF. CDR3 bases: TGTGCCAGCAGTACCGCCGCGGATGAGCAGTTCTTC.

This clonotype was seen a handful of times. The rearrangement links TRBV4-1 to TRBJ1-4; D possibly corresponds to TRBD1 (5 bases). This CDR3 has 15 residues. Germline loops: CDR1 MGHRA, CDR2 YSYEKL. The V and J ends lost 1 base and 4 bases respectively, with 10 bases between them. The CDR3 sequence is CASSQAGRINEKLFF. The CDR3 DNA reads TGCGCCAGCAGCCAAGCGGGACGGATTAATGAAAAACTGTTTTTT.

The chain is built from TRBV7-2 and TRBJ1-4, with D unclear. CDR1 is SGHTA, CDR2 FQGNSA, per germline. The CDR3 has 15 residues. The germline V and J ends were trimmed by 5 bases and 5 bases, with 15 bases remaining between them. This CDR3 is CASSRRRITNEKLFF. The DNA for the CDR3 is TGTGCCAGCAGCCGGCGGCGGATAACAAATGAAAAACTGTTTTTT. The full variable domain, its missing parts supplied by reference TRBV7-2 and TRBJ1-4, is GAGVSQSPSNKVTEKGKDVELRCDPISGHTALYWYRQSLGQGLEFLIYFQGNSAPDKSGLPSDRFSAERTGGSVSTLTIQRTQQEDSAVYLCASSRRRITNEKLFFGSGTQLSVL.

The rearrangement uses TRBV9 and TRBJ2-2, with 10 bases aligning to TRBD2. Losses at the gene ends were 1 base for V and 6 bases for J; bases not matched to a gene: 3. The V gene's germline CDR1 is SGDLS and CDR2 YYNGEE. The CDR3 contains 15 residues. CDR3 residues: CASSVTSGTAGELFF. The DNA for the CDR3 is TGTGCCAGCAGCGTAACTAGCGGGACGGCCGGGGAGCTGTTTTTT. Using reference TRBV9 and TRBJ2-2 for the parts outside the CDR3, the full variable domain is DSGVTQTPKHLITATGQRVTLRCSPRSGDLSVYWYQQSLDQGLQFLIQYYNGEERAKGNILERFSAQQFPDLHSELNLSSLELGDSALYFCASSVTSGTAGELFFGEGSRLTVL.

The chain has TRBV12-3 or TRBV12-4 and TRBJ2-7; 7 bases match TRBD1. The CDR3 has 14 residues. The V and J ends lost 5 bases and 3 bases, in that order; junction bases with no gene match: 7. CDR3 DNA: TGTGCCAGCAGTCTACAGGGGAACCGCTACGAGCAGTACTTC. Residues: CASSLQGNRYEQYF.

This clonotype was seen a handful of times. The chain recombines TRBV6-2 or TRBV6-3 with TRBJ1-5; tentative D call: TRBD1 (5 bases). The V gene lost 3 bases and the J gene lost 5 bases, with 23 bases spanning the gap. CDR1 and CDR2 from the germline V gene are MNHEY and SVGEGT. CDR3 length: 18 amino acids. CDR3 residues: CASSYHWGDPRSDQPQHF. CDR3 coding DNA: TGTGCCAGCAGTTATCACTGGGGGGACCCACGGAGCGATCAGCCCCAGCATTTT.

This chain uses TRBV5-1 with TRBJ2-2; no reliable D call. The germline V and J ends were trimmed by 2 bases and 5 bases, with 7 bases remaining between them. Germline assignment: CDR1 SGHRS and CDR2 YFSETQ. The CDR3 sequence is 13 residues long. In nucleotides, the CDR3 is TGCGCCAGCAGCTTATCAAGTACCGGGGAGCTGTTTTTT. The encoded protein is CASSLSSTGELFF.

The chain uses TRBV20-1 and TRBJ2-3; tentative D call: TRBD2 (5 bases). Germline V gene sequence: CDR1 DFQATT, CDR2 SNEGSKA (reference sequence). V lost 5 bases, J lost 3 bases, and 18 bases lay in between. There are 15 residues in the CDR3. As DNA, the CDR3 is TGCAGTGCTCGACCGGTGGTGAGGGCAACAGATACGCAGTATTTT. This sequence encodes CSARPVVRATDTQYF.

This clonotype appeared many times. The V call is TRBV29-1, the J call TRBJ1-2; 11 bases fit TRBD1. This CDR3 has 12 residues. The V gene's germline CDR1 is SQVTM and CDR2 ANQGSEA. Germline trimming cut 7 bases from V and 3 bases from J; bases unmatched to any gene: 1. CDR3: CSGGQGDYGYTF. CDR3 nucleotide sequence: TGCAGCGGGGGACAGGGGGACTATGGCTACACCTTC.

This clonotype showed up many times. The V and J genes are TRBV29-1 and TRBJ2-5, with a weak D call TRBD2 (5 bases). Trimming cost V 4 bases and J 7 bases, with 10 bases left between them. Germline V gene sequence: CDR1 SQVTM, CDR2 ANQGSEA. CDR3 length equals 11 residues. CDR3 residues: CSVAGWGTQYF. The CDR3, as DNA: TGCAGCGTTGCGGGGTGGGGGACCCAGTACTTC.

There are a few counts of this clonotype. This chain links TRBV20-1 with TRBJ2-3; 10 bases line up with TRBD2. This CDR3 has 16 amino acids. CDR1 is DFQATT, CDR2 SNEGSKA, per germline (reference sequence). The junction had 11 bases not matched to a gene; V was cut back by 5 bases and J by 3 bases. CDR3 sequence (DNA): TGCAGTGCTTTCCCGGCTAGCGGGAGTGAAACAGATACGCAGTATTTT. It codes for CSAFPASGSETDTQYF.

The CDR3 sequence: CASSLVGGMGTEAFF. The CDR3 nucleotides read TGTGCCAGCAGTTTAGTCGGGGGCATGGGGACTGAAGCTTTCTTT. The J gene is TRBJ1-1, the V gene TRBV12-3 or TRBV12-4; TRBD1 is a possible D gene (6 bases). The CDR3 length is 15 residues. With 1 base removed from V and 5 bases from J, the gap between germline ends came to 14 bases.

This clonotype was seen only a few times. The chain employs TRBV29-1 and TRBJ2-7; no clear D. The germline gives CDR1 SQVTM, CDR2 ANQGSEA. V was trimmed by 6 bases and J by 1 base, leaving 13 bases between them. The CDR3 is made up of 13 amino acids. The CDR3 here is CSVVTSISYEQYF. Written as DNA, the CDR3 is TGCAGCGTCGTGACATCGATTTCCTACGAGCAGTACTTC.

This clonotype has just a few counts. The chain uses TRBV14 and TRBJ1-3; D is perhaps TRBD1 (5 bases). This CDR3 is 15 amino acids long. Germline CDR1 and CDR2: SGHDN and FVKESK. V was trimmed by 1 base and J by 0 bases, leaving 7 bases between them. Here the CDR3 reads CASSQGQYSGNTIYF. DNA of the CDR3: TGTGCCAGCAGCCAAGGACAGTACTCTGGAAACACCATATATTTT. Full variable domain (missing parts from reference TRBV14 and TRBJ1-3): EAGVTQFPSHSVIEKGQTVTLRCDPISGHDNLYWYRRVMGKEIKFLLHFVKESKQDESGMPNNRFLAERTGGTYSTLKVQPAELEDSGVYFCASSQGQYSGNTIYFGEGSWLTVV.

A few counts support this clonotype. The chain joins TRBV12-3 or TRBV12-4 to TRBJ2-1; unclear D gene. The CDR3 consists of 16 residues. Trimming cost V 3 bases and J 7 bases, with 19 bases left between them. The CDR3 is CASSFRLTPPKNEQFF. The CDR3 DNA follows: TGTGCCAGCAGTTTTAGATTAACCCCTCCGAAAAATGAGCAGTTCTTC.

This chain's CDR3 is CSGTAGGTEAFF. The CDR3 nucleotides are TGCAGCGGGACCGCAGGGGGCACTGAAGCTTTCTTT. This chain uses TRBV29-1 with TRBJ1-1, with 7 bases matching TRBD1. V was clipped by 7 bases and J by 4 bases; unmatched bases: 6. The CDR3 has 12 residues. In germline, CDR1 is SQVTM, CDR2 ANQGSEA.

The CDR3 DNA reads TGTGCCAGCAGCCCCTCCCGGGAGGCACTTTTATCTAGCACAGATACGCAGTATTTT. As protein: CASSPSREALLSSTDTQYF. This chain joins TRBV11-2 and TRBJ2-3, with 7 bases that match TRBD2. The germline CDR1 and CDR2 sequences are SGHAT and FQNNGV. The CDR3 sequence is 19 residues long. The trim removed 5 bases at V and 0 bases at J, leaving 17 bases unmatched.

This clonotype was seen more than once but under ten times. The genes are TRBV6-2 or TRBV6-3 and TRBJ1-5, with D maybe TRBD1 (5 bases). CDR1 is MNHEY, CDR2 SVGEGT, per germline. This CDR3 is built from 14 residues. Trimming removed 4 bases at V and 6 bases at J, with 13 bases between. The CDR3 region is CASSSPPGFQPQHF. CDR3 sequence (DNA): TGTGCCAGCAGTTCCCCCCCAGGGTTTCAGCCCCAGCATTTT.

In its sample, this clonotype was seen a few times. The chain employs TRBV20-1 and TRBJ1-5; no definite D call. Germline-derived CDR1 and CDR2 are DFQATT and SNEGSKA (reference sequence). Trimming left V 3 bases short and J 1 base short, with 10 bases between. CDR3 length: 14 amino acids. In DNA, the CDR3 is TGCAGTGCTAGGCCGCAAGAGAGCAATCAGCCCCAGCATTTT. Residues: CSARPQESNQPQHF.

This clonotype came up a few times. The chain couples TRBV25-1 to TRBJ2-6, with no clear D. Trimming left V 0 bases short and J 4 bases short, with 13 bases between. Per germline, CDR1 MGHDK and CDR2 SYGVNS. The CDR3 runs to 17 residues. CDR3 sequence reads: CASSEYLERPGANVLTF. The CDR3 nucleotides are TGTGCCAGCAGTGAATATTTGGAGCGTCCGGGGGCCAACGTCCTGACTTTC.

This clonotype was counted ten times or more. J is TRBJ2-2 and V is TRBV12-3 or TRBV12-4; TRBD1 or TRBD2 may be the D gene (5 bases each). Trimming pared 3 bases from V and 10 bases from J, leaving 9 bases between. This CDR3 comprises 12 residues. CDR3 coding DNA: TGTGCCAGCAGTTTTGGTGGGACGGAGCTGTTTTTT. Its protein is CASSFGGTELFF.

The rearrangement uses TRBV11-2 and TRBJ2-3, with TRBD2 matching over 10 bases. The germline V gene encodes CDR1 SGHAT and CDR2 FQNNGV. With V trimmed by 2 bases and J by 4 bases, 3 bases remained unmatched. This CDR3 is built from 15 residues. CDR3 DNA sequence: TGTGCCAGCAGCTTACTGAGCGGGAGGGCAGATACGCAGTATTTT. Protein product: CASSLLSGRADTQYF. The full variable domain, rest sourced from reference TRBV11-2 and TRBJ2-3, is EAGVAQSPRYKIIEKRQSVAFWCNPISGHATLYWYQQILGQGPKLLIQFQNNGVVDDSQLPKDRFSAERLKGVDSTLKIQPAKLEDSAVYLCASSLLSGRADTQYFGPGTRLTVL.